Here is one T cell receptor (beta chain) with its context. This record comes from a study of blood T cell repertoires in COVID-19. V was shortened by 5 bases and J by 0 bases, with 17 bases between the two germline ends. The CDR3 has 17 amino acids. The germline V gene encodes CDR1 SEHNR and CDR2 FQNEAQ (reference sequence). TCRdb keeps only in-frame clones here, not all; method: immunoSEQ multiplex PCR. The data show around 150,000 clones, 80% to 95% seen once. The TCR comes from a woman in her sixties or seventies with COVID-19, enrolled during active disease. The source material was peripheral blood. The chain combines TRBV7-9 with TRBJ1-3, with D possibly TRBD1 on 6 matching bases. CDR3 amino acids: CASSPKLDSVSGNTIYF. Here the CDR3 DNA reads TGTGCCAGCAGCCCCAAATTGGACAGCGTCTCTGGAAACACCATATATTTT.